The 18 T cell receptor beta chains presented below share a single source sample, sequenced in a study of T cells after yellow fever vaccination. TCRdb re-analysed the 5' RACE reads in MiXCR, keeping a single row per CDR3 protein. The table has roughly 120,000 distinct CDR3 sequences, 6.5% to 8% seen once; the top ten hold 2% to 3%. Specimen: CD4+ T cells sorted from PBMCs, collected more than 8 days after the first yellow fever vaccination. All receptors come from a man aged 18 to 30 who received the YFV17D yellow fever vaccine.

This clonotype was counted ten times or more. The chain links TRBV18 to TRBJ2-7; D possibly corresponds to TRBD2 (5 bases). The V gene's germline CDR1 is KGHSH and CDR2 LQKENI. Trimming shortened V by 5 bases and J by 6 bases, and 17 bases separated the two germline ends. The length of the CDR3 is 14 residues. The CDR3, as DNA: TGTGCCAGCTCAACTACCAATTTAGGAGGCGAGCAGTACTTC. Its translation is CASSTTNLGGEQYF.

The sample holds many counts of this clonotype. The rearrangement links TRBV5-1 to TRBJ2-1; D is unclear. V was pared by 2 bases and J by 10 bases, with 16 bases between. The CDR3 has 14 residues. Germline V gene sequence: CDR1 SGHRS, CDR2 YFSETQ. The CDR3 bases are TGCGCCAGCAGCTTAATCTTAGAGGTTGGGGAGCAGTTCTTC. This translates into CASSLILEVGEQFF.

This clonotype was detected ten times or more. This chain connects TRBV5-6 to TRBJ1-1, with TRBD1 identical over 8 bases. Germline CDR1 reads SGHDT; CDR2 reads YYEEEE. V shed 0 bases and J 7 bases; nucleotides not matched to a gene: 2. CDR3 length equals 13 residues. The CDR3: CASSLGQGIEAFF. In DNA form, the CDR3 reads TGTGCCAGCAGCTTGGGACAGGGGATTGAAGCTTTCTTT. Drawing the rest from reference TRBV5-6 and TRBJ1-1, the complete variable domain is DAGVTQSPTHLIKTRGQQVTLRCSPKSGHDTVSWYQQALGQGPQFIFQYYEEEERQRGNFPDRFSGHQFPNYSSELNVNALLLGDSALYLCASSLGQGIEAFFGQGTRLTVV.

At least ten counts were recorded for this clonotype. The rearrangement uses TRBV24-1 and TRBJ2-1; tentatively, D is TRBD1 (5 bases). The V end was cut by 8 bases, the J end by 5 bases, with 6 bases between. Germline V gene data show CDR1 as KGHDR and CDR2 as SFDVKD. The CDR3 contains 11 residues. DNA for the CDR3: TGTGCCACCAAAGGGGACAATGAGCAGTTCTTC. It is translated as CATKGDNEQFF.

This clonotype was seen at least ten times. The V call is TRBV5-1, the J call TRBJ2-2; D remains unclear. V shed 0 bases and J shed 6 bases, with 3 bases lying between them. This CDR3 is 12 amino acids long. CDR1 is SGHRS, CDR2 YFSETQ, per germline. CDR3 residues: CASSLDSGELFF. CDR3 bases: TGCGCCAGCAGCTTGGACTCCGGGGAGCTGTTTTTT.

In this sample, this clonotype turned up a few times. This rearrangement joins TRBV7-2 to TRBJ1-2; D unresolved. The CDR3 runs to 15 residues. With 1 base removed from V and 0 bases from J, the gap between germline ends came to 9 bases. Germline CDR1 reads SGHTA; CDR2 reads FQGNSA. In DNA form, the CDR3 reads TGTGCCAGCAGCTTAGAGGAGGGAGCTAACTATGGCTACACCTTC. Protein: CASSLEEGANYGYTF.

In its sample, this clonotype was seen many times. CDR3: CASSSTPGASSYEQYV. For the CDR3, the DNA is TGTGCCAGCAGTTCCACCCCAGGGGCGAGCTCCTACGAGCAGTACGTC. The chain links TRBV28 to TRBJ2-7, with TRBD1 as a possible D gene (6 bases). This CDR3 is built from 16 residues. V was clipped by 4 bases and J by 0 bases, with 16 bases between them. Germline CDR1 reads MDHEN; CDR2 reads SYDVKM.

This clonotype occurred a few times. DNA for the CDR3: TGCGCCAGCAGCTTTAGCGGGGGGCCCGATGAGCAGTTCTTC. Its translation: CASSFSGGPDEQFF. The rearrangement links TRBV5-1 to TRBJ2-1; 10 nucleotides agree with TRBD2. This CDR3 spans 14 amino acids. V trimming: 2 bases; J trimming: 8 bases; junction bases outside the gene matches: 4. CDR1 is SGHRS and CDR2 is YFSETQ in the germline V gene.

This clonotype was seen at least ten times. The chain couples TRBV7-3 to TRBJ2-5, with D perhaps TRBD2 (5 bases). With 1 base removed from V and 5 bases from J, the gap between germline ends came to 14 bases. CDR1 and CDR2 from the germline V gene are SGHTA and FQGTGA. The CDR3 covers 15 residues. Written as DNA, the CDR3 is TGTGCCAGCAGCTTAAAGCCCGGGGTTGGGGAGACCCAGTACTTC. The encoded protein is CASSLKPGVGETQYF.

Here the CDR3 reads CAIGRQPYEQYF. Here the CDR3 DNA reads TGTGCCATTGGGAGGCAGCCCTACGAGCAGTACTTC. The rearrangement joins TRBV7-2 to TRBJ2-7, with D possibly being TRBD2 (6 bases). Between the trimmed V and J ends, which lost 10 bases and 2 bases, there was a span of 12 bases. The length of the CDR3 is 12 residues. Germline lookup yields CDR1 SGHTA and CDR2 FQGNSA.

Of note for this clonotype: This clone may be a read error of a much larger clone one base away. The rearrangement uses TRBV2 and TRBJ2-5; no clear D gene. The V and J ends lost 8 bases and 3 bases respectively, with 13 bases between them. Germline V gives CDR1 SNHLY, CDR2 FYNNEI. The CDR3 extends over 13 amino acids. The CDR3 sequence is CASRVGLEETQYF. The DNA of the CDR3 is TGTGCCAGCCGTGTCGGGCTAGAAGAGACCCAGTACTTC.

In this sample, this clonotype turned up a few times. The V and J genes are TRBV4-3 and TRBJ1-2, with D unclear. The germline V and J ends were trimmed by 7 bases and 4 bases, with 19 bases remaining between them. This CDR3 spans 15 amino acids. The germline V gene encodes CDR1 LGHNA and CDR2 YSLEER. CDR3 protein: CASTNSGGLTYGYTF. The CDR3 DNA is TGCGCCAGCACCAATTCAGGAGGACTGACCTATGGCTACACCTTC.

The table lists this clonotype with many counts. The chain has TRBV19 and TRBJ2-3; 11 bases map to TRBD2. The germline V gene encodes CDR1 LNHDA and CDR2 SQIVND (reference sequence). There are 14 residues in the CDR3. V was clipped by 10 bases and J by 0 bases; unmatched bases: 3. Here the CDR3 DNA reads TGTGCCACTACTAGCGGGGGAAGCACAGATACGCAGTATTTT. This gives the protein CATTSGGSTDTQYF.

This chain links TRBV7-2 with TRBJ2-1, with 13 bases identical to TRBD2. Germline CDR1 SGHTA, CDR2 FQGNSA. The CDR3 extends over 15 amino acids. The J segment lost 8 bases and the V segment lost 5 bases, leaving 6 bases of the junction unmatched. CDR3 DNA: TGTGCCAGCAGCAACCGACTAGCGGGGGGCGATGAGCAGTTCTTC. Its translation is CASSNRLAGGDEQFF.

This clonotype was detected only a few times. This chain connects TRBV7-2 to TRBJ1-2, with TRBD1 identical over 8 bases. The germline CDR1 and CDR2 sequences are SGHTA and FQGNSA. The CDR3 has 14 amino acids. The trim removed 1 base at V and 7 bases at J, leaving 5 bases unmatched. The CDR3 coding sequence is TGTGCCAGCAGCTTAGTCCAGGGGGCAGGTGGCTACACCTTC. Protein: CASSLVQGAGGYTF.

This clonotype was seen many times. J is TRBJ2-5 and V is TRBV6-2 or TRBV6-3, with 7 nucleotides matching TRBD2. Germline CDR1 is MNHEY and CDR2 is SVGEGT. Trimming took 5 bases from V and 6 from J; bases not matched to a gene: 12. CDR3 size: 15 residues. The CDR3 sequence is CASSTPYAGEKTQYF. The DNA for the CDR3 is TGTGCCAGCAGTACACCCTACGCGGGGGAAAAGACCCAGTACTTC.

Many counts were recorded for this clonotype. The V gene is TRBV11-2, the J gene TRBJ1-5; D is unresolved. Trimming removed 6 bases at V and 6 bases at J, with 15 bases between. The CDR3 is 14 residues long. Germline CDR1 SGHAT, CDR2 FQNNGV. This chain's CDR3 is CASSPTPLGQPQHF. CDR3 nucleotide sequence: TGTGCCAGCAGTCCGACCCCCCTGGGTCAGCCCCAGCATTTT.

This clonotype has ten or more counts. The rearrangement links TRBV7-9 to TRBJ2-1; D gene unclear. There are 14 residues in the CDR3. Germline CDR1 SEHNR, CDR2 FQNEAQ (reference sequence). The ends were cut back, 5 bases at V and 9 bases at J, with 17 bases in the middle. CDR3: CASSPWTALGEQFF. CDR3 DNA sequence: TGTGCCAGCAGCCCATGGACCGCGCTCGGTGAGCAGTTCTTC.